This T cell receptor beta chain was identified in a study of CD8+CD57+ T cells in acquired aplastic anemia. Study-wide context: Sorted CD4+ and CD8+ cell DNA averaged about 3.5 ug. Healthy donors had, on average, around 11 million reads for their CD4+ cells. Whole-study findings and limits: Significant differences in CD8+ Simpson's diversity were not observed between patients and controls. Found in both controls and patients were fewer than 35 CD8+ CDR3 sequences.

Profiling of TCR beta VDJ combinations and CDR3 sequences used genomic DNA as template. MiXCR was run by TCRdb on the reads, yielding one entry per CDR3 protein. The sample consists of 400,000 to 450,000 distinct CDR3 sequences, 60% to 80% of them appearing once. In its sample, this clonotype was seen many times. Antigen unknown. Source material: sorted CD4+, CD8+, or CD8+CD57+ T cells (not recorded which) from PBMCs. The TCR sequence derives from a human donor in good health, serving as a control.

The CDR3 spells CSARDSVGTEAFF. The DNA of the CDR3 is TGCAGTGCTAGAGACAGCGTCGGCACTGAAGCTTTCTTT. The chain couples TRBV20-1 to TRBJ1-1; D is undetermined. V gave up 0 bases and J gave up 4 bases, with 9 bases separating them. The CDR3 length is 13 residues. The germline gives CDR1 DFQATT, CDR2 SNEGSKA (reference sequence).